A selection of T cell receptor beta chains follows, all from one sample in a study of cytomegalovirus exposure and HLA in healthy donors. The method was immunoSEQ multiplex PCR; TCRdb's version includes in-frame clones alone and lacks a portion of them. The profile shows under 150,000 clones, around three quarters of them singletons. Material: PBMCs. The receptors shown here come from a man aged 18 to 35 in good health and CMV-seronegative. The CDR3 runs from the conserved cysteine through the conserved F or W. D genes are given only for firm matches. Not every row has a clone size; where given, it reads once, few, many or a size class.

>TRBV7-2|TRBD1|TRBJ1-2|once
CASSPRTGDAYYTF
TGTGCCAGCAGCCCCCGGACAGGGGACGCCTACTACACCTTC
>TRBV7-6|TRBD1|TRBJ2-2|.
CASSSTIFVGQGDTGELFF
TGTGCCAGCAGCTCCACTATATTTGTTGGACAGGGGGACACCGGGGAGCTGTTTTTT
>TRBV5-1|TRBD1|TRBJ2-7|.
CASSGGTGNSYEQYF
TGCGCCAGCAGCGGGGGGACAGGAAACTCCTACGAGCAGTACTTC
>TRBV6-5|.|TRBJ2-5|.
CASTAGVGLQETQYF
TGTGCCAGCACCGCAGGGGTGGGCCTCCAAGAGACCCAGTACTTC
>TRBV27|TRBD1|TRBJ1-6|few
CASKTGVNSPLHF
TGTGCCAGCAAGACAGGGGTCAATTCACCCCTCCACTTT
>TRBV21-1|.|TRBJ1-1|.
CASTPCSAFF
TGTGCCAGCACCCCCTGTTCGGCTTTCTTT
>TRBV6-5|TRBD1|TRBJ1-1|.
CASSRLGQGNTEAFF
TGTGCCAGCAGTCGATTAGGACAGGGGAACACTGAAGCTTTCTTT
>TRBV7-8|TRBD1|TRBJ1-1|.
CASSMRGTGDEAFF
TGTGCCAGCAGCATGCGGGGGACAGGGGATGAAGCTTTCTTT
>TRBV18|TRBD1|TRBJ2-5|.
CASSPVRTGFETQYF
TGTGCCAGCTCACCGGTAAGGACAGGGTTTGAGACCCAGTACTTC
>TRBV7-9|.|TRBJ2-2|.
CASSLALRQGNTGELFF
TGTGCCAGCAGCTTAGCGCTTAGGCAGGGAAACACCGGGGAGCTGTTTTTT
>TRBV15|.|TRBJ2-6|.
CATSRIQTGLSGANVLTF
TGTGCCACCAGCAGAATTCAGACAGGCCTCTCTGGGGCCAACGTCCTGACTTTC
>TRBV2|.|TRBJ2-1|once
CASRWDSFMNEQFF
TGTGCCAGCAGATGGGACTCCTTTATGAATGAGCAGTTCTTC
>TRBV27|.|TRBJ2-7|.
CASSFKPDYEQYF
TGTGCCAGCAGTTTCAAACCAGATTACGAGCAGTACTTC
>TRBV2|.|TRBJ1-5|once
CASSRGGTSNQPQHF
TGTGCCAGCAGCCGTGGAGGGACTAGCAATCAGCCCCAGCATTTT
>TRBV9|TRBD2|TRBJ2-5|.
CASAPAGGLETQYF
TGTGCCAGCGCCCCAGCGGGGGGTTTAGAGACCCAGTACTTC
>TRBV19|TRBD1|TRBJ2-7|.
CASTPGTGGHEQYF
TGTGCCAGTACCCCCGGGACAGGGGGCCACGAGCAGTACTTC
>TRBV5-6|.|TRBJ1-2|few
CASSYLVSWQGDGYTF
TGTGCCAGCAGCTACTTGGTATCGTGGCAGGGCGACGGCTACACCTTC
>TRBV10-3|TRBD1|TRBJ2-7|.
CATQGQFEQYF
TGTGCCACCCAGGGACAGTTCGAGCAGTACTTC
>TRBV6-5|.|TRBJ1-4|.
CASSYPGTEKLFF
TGTGCCAGCAGTTACCCGGGGACAGAAAAACTGTTTTTT
>TRBV2|.|TRBJ1-1|few
CARSAVRTTNWQHEAFF
TGTGCCAGATCCGCGGTACGGACTACTAATTGGCAGCATGAAGCTTTCTTT
>TRBV2|TRBD1|TRBJ1-5|.
CASSGTGENQPQHF
TGTGCCAGCAGTGGGACAGGGGAAAATCAGCCCCAGCATTTT
>TRBV2|TRBD1|TRBJ1-4|.
CARRDSQEKLFF
TGTGCCAGACGGGACAGTCAAGAAAAACTGTTTTTT
>TRBV7-2|.|TRBJ2-2|.
CASSFTGFDGELFF
TGTGCCAGCAGCTTCACAGGGTTTGACGGGGAGCTGTTTTTT
>TRBV6-5|.|TRBJ2-7|few
CASSSRYEQYF
TGTGCCAGCAGTTCCCGCTACGAGCAGTACTTC
>TRBV2|.|TRBJ1-1|few
CASSEGQWNTEAFF
TGTGCCAGCAGCGAGGGACAATGGAACACTGAAGCTTTCTTT
>TRBV9|.|TRBJ2-2|.
CASSVGGRMNTGELFF
TGTGCCAGCAGCGTAGGGGGCAGGATGAACACCGGGGAGCTGTTTTTT
>TRBV29-1|.|TRBJ2-5|.
CSVASEETQYF
TGCAGCGTTGCTTCCGAAGAGACCCAGTACTTC
>TRBV13|.|TRBJ2-2|.
CASSSDTNTGELFF
TGTGCCAGCAGCTCGGACACAAACACCGGGGAGCTGTTTTTT
>TRBV27|.|TRBJ1-6|.
CASSLWGRNSPLHF
TGTGCCAGCAGTTTGTGGGGGCGTAATTCACCCCTCCACTTT
>TRBV4-1|.|TRBJ1-5|.
CASSPAEGPYQPQHF
TGCGCCAGCAGCCCCGCGGAGGGGCCGTATCAGCCCCAGCATTTT
>TRBV18|TRBD1|TRBJ2-5|.
CASSPQGVGQETQYF
TGTGCCAGCTCACCGCAGGGGGTGGGCCAAGAGACCCAGTACTTC
>TRBV4-2|.|TRBJ2-7|.
CASSLGRGYEQYF
TGTGCCAGCAGCCTAGGCAGGGGCTACGAGCAGTACTTC
>TRBV2|TRBD1|TRBJ2-7|.
CASSVLTGGYEQYF
TGTGCCAGCAGTGTACTGACAGGGGGCTACGAGCAGTACTTC
>TRBV6-5|.|TRBJ1-2|.
CASSPPGIANYGYTF
TGTGCCAGCAGTCCACCGGGGATCGCTAACTATGGCTACACCTTC
>TRBV6-5|.|TRBJ1-2|.
CASSYSTEADGYTF
TGTGCCAGCAGTTACTCGACGGAGGCGGATGGCTACACCTTC
>TRBV13|TRBD2|TRBJ2-3|.
CASGLLGLAGADTQYF
TGTGCCAGCGGGCTTCTTGGACTAGCCGGGGCAGATACGCAGTATTTT
>TRBV9|TRBD2|TRBJ2-5|.
CASSASSSGGATQYF
TGTGCCAGCAGCGCGTCCTCGAGCGGGGGGGCGACCCAGTACTTC
>TRBV6-6|TRBD2|TRBJ2-2|.
CASPREGSNTGELFF
TGTGCCAGCCCTCGGGAGGGGTCGAACACCGGGGAGCTGTTTTTT
>TRBV4-1|.|TRBJ2-4|.
CASSSFGEGNIQYF
TGCGCCAGCAGTTCATTCGGAGAAGGAAACATTCAGTACTTC